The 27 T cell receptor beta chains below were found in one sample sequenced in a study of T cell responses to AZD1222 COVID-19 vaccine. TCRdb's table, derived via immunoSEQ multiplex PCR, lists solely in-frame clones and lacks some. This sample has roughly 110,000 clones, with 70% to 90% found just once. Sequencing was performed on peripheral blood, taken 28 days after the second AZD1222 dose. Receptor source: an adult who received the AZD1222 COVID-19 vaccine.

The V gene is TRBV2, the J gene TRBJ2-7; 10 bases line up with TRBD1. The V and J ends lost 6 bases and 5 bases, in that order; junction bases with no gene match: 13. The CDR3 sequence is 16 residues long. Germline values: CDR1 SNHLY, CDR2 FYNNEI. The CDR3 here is CASRLTTGTGANEQYF. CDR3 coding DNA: TGTGCCAGCAGACTAACCACCGGGACAGGGGCCAACGAGCAGTACTTC.

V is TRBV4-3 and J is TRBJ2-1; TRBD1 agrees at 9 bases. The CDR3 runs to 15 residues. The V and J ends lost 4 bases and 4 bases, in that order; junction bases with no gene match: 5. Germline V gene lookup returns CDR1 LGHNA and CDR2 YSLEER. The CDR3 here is CASSRTGGIYNEQFF. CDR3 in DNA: TGCGCCAGCAGCCGTACAGGGGGCATTTACAATGAGCAGTTCTTC.

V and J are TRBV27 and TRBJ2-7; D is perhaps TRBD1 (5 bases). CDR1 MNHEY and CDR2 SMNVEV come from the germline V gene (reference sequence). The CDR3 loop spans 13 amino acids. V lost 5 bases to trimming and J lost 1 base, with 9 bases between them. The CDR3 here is CASSRQGSYEQYF. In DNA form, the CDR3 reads TGTGCCAGCAGTCGGCAGGGTTCCTACGAGCAGTACTTC.

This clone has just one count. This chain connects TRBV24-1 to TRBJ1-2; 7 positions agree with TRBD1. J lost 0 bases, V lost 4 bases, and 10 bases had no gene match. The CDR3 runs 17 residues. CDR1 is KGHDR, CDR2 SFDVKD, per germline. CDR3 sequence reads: CATSEPGEGAPNYGYTF. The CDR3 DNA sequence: TGTGCCACCAGTGAGCCCGGCGAGGGGGCCCCTAACTATGGCTACACCTTC.

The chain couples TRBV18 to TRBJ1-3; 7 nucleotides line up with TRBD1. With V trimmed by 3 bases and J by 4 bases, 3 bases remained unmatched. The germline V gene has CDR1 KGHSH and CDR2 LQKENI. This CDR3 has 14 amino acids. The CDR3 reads CASSPGTVGNTIYF. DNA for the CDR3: TGTGCCAGCTCACCCGGGACAGTAGGAAACACCATATATTTT.

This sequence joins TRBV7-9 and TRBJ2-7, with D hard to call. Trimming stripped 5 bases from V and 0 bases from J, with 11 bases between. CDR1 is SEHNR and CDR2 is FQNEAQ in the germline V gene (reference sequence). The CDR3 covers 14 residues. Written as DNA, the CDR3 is TGTGCCAGCAGCGAGCCAGGAGTCTCCTACGAGCAGTACTTC. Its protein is CASSEPGVSYEQYF. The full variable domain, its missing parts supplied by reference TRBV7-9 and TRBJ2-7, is DTGVSQNPRHKITKRGQNVTFRCDPISEHNRLYWYRQTLGQGPEFLTYFQNEAQLEKSRLLSDRFSAERPKGSFSTLEIQRTEQGDSAMYLCASSEPGVSYEQYFGPGTRLTVT.

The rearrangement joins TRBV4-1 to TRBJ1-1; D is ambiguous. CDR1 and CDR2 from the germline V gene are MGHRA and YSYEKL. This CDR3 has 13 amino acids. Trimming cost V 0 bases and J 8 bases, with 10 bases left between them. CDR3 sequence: CASSQEAETEAFF. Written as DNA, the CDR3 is TGCGCCAGCAGCCAAGAGGCCGAGACGGAAGCTTTCTTT.

The CDR3 sequence is CASSLAGSNYGYTF. In DNA form, the CDR3 reads TGTGCCAGCAGCTTAGCAGGGTCTAACTATGGCTACACCTTC. J is TRBJ1-2 and V is TRBV7-2; D not certain. This CDR3 spans 14 amino acids. Germline assignment: CDR1 SGHTA and CDR2 FQGNSA. V dropped 0 bases and J dropped 0 bases, with 5 bases sitting between them.

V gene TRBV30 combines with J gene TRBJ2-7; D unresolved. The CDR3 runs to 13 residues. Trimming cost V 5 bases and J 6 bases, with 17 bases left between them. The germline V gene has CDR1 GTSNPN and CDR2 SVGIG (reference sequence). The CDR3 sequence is CAWGPGGSGEQYF. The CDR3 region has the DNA TGTGCCTGGGGGCCGGGTGGGTCTGGCGAGCAGTACTTC. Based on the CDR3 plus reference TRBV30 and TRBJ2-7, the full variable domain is SQTIHQWPATLVQPVGSPLSLECTVEGTSNPNLYWYRQAAGRGLQLLFYSVGIGQISSEVPQNLSASRPQDRQFILSSKKLLLSDSGFYLCAWGPGGSGEQYFGPGTRLTVT.

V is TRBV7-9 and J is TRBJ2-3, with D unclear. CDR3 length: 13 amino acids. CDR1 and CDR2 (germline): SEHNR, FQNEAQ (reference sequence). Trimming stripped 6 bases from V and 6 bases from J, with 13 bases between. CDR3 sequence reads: CASSTGPQDTQYF. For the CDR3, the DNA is TGTGCCAGCAGTACGGGCCCACAGGATACGCAGTATTTT.

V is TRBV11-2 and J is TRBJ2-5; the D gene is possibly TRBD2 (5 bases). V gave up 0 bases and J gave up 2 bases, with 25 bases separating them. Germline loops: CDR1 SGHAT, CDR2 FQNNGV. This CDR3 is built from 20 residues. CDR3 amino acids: CASSLDLSYAGLPPQETQYF. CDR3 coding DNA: TGTGCCAGCAGCTTAGATTTAAGTTATGCGGGTCTTCCGCCTCAAGAGACCCAGTACTTC.

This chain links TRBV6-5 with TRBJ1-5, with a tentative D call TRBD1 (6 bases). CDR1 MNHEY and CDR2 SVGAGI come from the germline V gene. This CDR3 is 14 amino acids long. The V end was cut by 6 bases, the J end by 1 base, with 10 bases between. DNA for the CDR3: TGTGCCAGCAGCAACAGGGTCAGCAATCAGCCCCAGCATTTT. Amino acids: CASSNRVSNQPQHF.

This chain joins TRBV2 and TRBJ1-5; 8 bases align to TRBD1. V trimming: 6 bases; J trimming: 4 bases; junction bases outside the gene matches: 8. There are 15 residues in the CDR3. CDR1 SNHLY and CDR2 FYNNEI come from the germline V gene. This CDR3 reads CASRGAGGPNQPQHF. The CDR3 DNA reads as TGTGCCAGCAGAGGGGCAGGGGGCCCTAATCAGCCCCAGCATTTT.

CDR3 protein: CASSSRDRGDTQYF. The CDR3 coding sequence is TGTGCCAGCAGCTCCCGGGACAGAGGAGATACGCAGTATTTT. The chain couples TRBV13 to TRBJ2-3; 7 nucleotides align to TRBD1. Germline trimming cut 4 bases from V and 5 bases from J; bases unmatched to any gene: 6. The CDR3 is 14 residues long. In germline, CDR1 is PRHDT, CDR2 FYEKMQ (reference sequence).

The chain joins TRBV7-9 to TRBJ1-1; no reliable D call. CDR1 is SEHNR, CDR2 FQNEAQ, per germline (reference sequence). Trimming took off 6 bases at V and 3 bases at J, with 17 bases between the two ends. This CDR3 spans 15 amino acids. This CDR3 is CASRSTREGYTEAFF. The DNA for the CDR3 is TGTGCCAGCAGGTCTACCCGGGAGGGATACACTGAAGCTTTCTTT. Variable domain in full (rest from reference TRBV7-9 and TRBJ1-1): DTGVSQNPRHKITKRGQNVTFRCDPISEHNRLYWYRQTLGQGPEFLTYFQNEAQLEKSRLLSDRFSAERPKGSFSTLEIQRTEQGDSAMYLCASRSTREGYTEAFFGQGTRLTVV.

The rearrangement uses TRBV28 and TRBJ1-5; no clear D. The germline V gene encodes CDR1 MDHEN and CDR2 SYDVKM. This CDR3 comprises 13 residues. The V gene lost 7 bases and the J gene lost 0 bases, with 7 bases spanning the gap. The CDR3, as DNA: TGTGCCAGCAAGGGCTATAGCAATCAGCCCCAGCATTTT. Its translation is CASKGYSNQPQHF.

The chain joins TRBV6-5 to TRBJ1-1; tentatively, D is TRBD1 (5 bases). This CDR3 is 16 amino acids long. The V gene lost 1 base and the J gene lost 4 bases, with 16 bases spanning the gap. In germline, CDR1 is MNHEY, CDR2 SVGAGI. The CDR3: CASSYFYREQGTEAFF. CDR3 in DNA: TGTGCCAGCAGTTACTTTTATCGGGAGCAGGGCACTGAAGCTTTCTTT.

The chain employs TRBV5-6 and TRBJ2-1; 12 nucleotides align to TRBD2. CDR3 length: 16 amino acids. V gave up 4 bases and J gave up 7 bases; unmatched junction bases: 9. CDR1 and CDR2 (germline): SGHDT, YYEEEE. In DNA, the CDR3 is TGTGCCAGCAGCACCCCTAGCGGGGGGGCCTCTAATGAGCAGTTCTTC. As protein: CASSTPSGGASNEQFF.

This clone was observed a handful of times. The CDR3 DNA sequence: TGTGCCAGCACCCCCACGACAGACTCTGGAAACACCATATATTTT. Its protein product is CASTPTTDSGNTIYF. The rearrangement links TRBV6-2 or TRBV6-3 to TRBJ1-3; a possible D gene is TRBD1 (5 bases). Trimming removed 7 bases at V and 0 bases at J, with 13 bases between. This CDR3 is 15 amino acids long. Per germline, CDR1 MNHEY and CDR2 SVGEGT.

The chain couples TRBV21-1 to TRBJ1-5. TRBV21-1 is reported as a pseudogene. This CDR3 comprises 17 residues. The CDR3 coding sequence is TGTGCCAGCAGCGCTGGGGGGCCGGAGATGGACAATCAGCCCCAGCATTTT. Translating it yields CASSAGGPEMDNQPQHF.

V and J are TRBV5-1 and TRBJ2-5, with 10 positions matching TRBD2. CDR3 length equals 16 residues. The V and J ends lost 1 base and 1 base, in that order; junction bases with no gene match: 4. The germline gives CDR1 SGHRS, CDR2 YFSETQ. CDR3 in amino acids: CASSLLLAGSQETQYF. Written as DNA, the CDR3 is TGCGCCAGCAGCTTGTTACTAGCGGGGTCCCAAGAGACCCAGTACTTC.

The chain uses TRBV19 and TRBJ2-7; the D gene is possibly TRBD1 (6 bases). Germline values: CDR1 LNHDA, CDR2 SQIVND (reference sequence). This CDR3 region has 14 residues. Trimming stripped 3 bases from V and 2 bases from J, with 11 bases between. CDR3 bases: TGTGCCAGTAGTATGATGGACAGTCCCTACGAGCAGTACTTC. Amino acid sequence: CASSMMDSPYEQYF.

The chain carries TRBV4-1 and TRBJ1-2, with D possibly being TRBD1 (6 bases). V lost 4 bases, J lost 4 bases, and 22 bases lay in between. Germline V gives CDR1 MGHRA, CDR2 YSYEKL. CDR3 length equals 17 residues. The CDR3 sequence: CASSPSVEGRGIYGYTF. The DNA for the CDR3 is TGCGCCAGCAGCCCCTCAGTTGAGGGCAGGGGCATCTATGGCTACACCTTC.

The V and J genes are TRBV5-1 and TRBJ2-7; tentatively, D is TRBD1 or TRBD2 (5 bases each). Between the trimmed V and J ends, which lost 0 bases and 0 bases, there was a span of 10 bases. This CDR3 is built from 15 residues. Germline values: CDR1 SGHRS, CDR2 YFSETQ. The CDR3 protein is CASSLGGDPSYEQYF. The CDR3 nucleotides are TGCGCCAGCAGCTTGGGAGGGGACCCCTCCTACGAGCAGTACTTC.

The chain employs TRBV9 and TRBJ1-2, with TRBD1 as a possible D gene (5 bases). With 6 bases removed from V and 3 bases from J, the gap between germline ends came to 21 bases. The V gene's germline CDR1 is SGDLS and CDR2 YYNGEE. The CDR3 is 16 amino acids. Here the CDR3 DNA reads TGTGCCAGCACCCTTCTTGGGTCGGGGGTTCACTATGGCTACACCTTC. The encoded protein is CASTLLGSGVHYGYTF.

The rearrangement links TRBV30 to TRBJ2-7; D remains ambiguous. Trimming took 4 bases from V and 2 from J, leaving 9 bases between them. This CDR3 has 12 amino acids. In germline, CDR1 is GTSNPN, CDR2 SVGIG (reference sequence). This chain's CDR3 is CAWTSRTYEQYF. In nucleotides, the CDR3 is TGTGCCTGGACCTCTAGGACCTACGAGCAGTACTTC.

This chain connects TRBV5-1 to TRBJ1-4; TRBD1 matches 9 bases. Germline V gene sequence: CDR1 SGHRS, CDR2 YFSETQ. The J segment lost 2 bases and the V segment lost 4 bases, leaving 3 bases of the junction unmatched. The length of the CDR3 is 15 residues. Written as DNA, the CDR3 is TGCGCCAGCAGCCGACAGGGGGATACTAATGAAAAACTGTTTTTT. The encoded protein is CASSRQGDTNEKLFF.